The 15 T cell receptor beta chains listed next were all sequenced from one sample in a study of cytomegalovirus exposure and HLA in healthy donors. Assay used: immunoSEQ multiplex PCR; TCRdb lists only in-frame clones, some missing. Among more than 150,000 clones listed, more than 80% were seen once. Sequenced input: PBMCs. All receptors derive from a man aged 18 to 29 in good health and CMV-seropositive.

The chain is built from TRBV28 and TRBJ2-2, with a weak D call TRBD2 (6 bases). Trimming pared 5 bases from V and 1 base from J, leaving 8 bases between. Germline V gives CDR1 MDHEN, CDR2 SYDVKM. This CDR3 region has 14 residues. DNA for the CDR3: TGTGCCAGCAGTCGGGACTTGAACACCGGGGAGCTGTTTTTT. It codes for CASSRDLNTGELFF. Full variable domain (remainder filled in from reference TRBV28 and TRBJ2-2): DVKVTQSSRYLVKRTGEKVFLECVQDMDHENMFWYRQDPGLGLRLIYFSYDVKMKEKGDIPEGYSVSREKKERFSLILESASTNQTSMYLCASSRDLNTGELFFGEGSRLTVL.

This chain links TRBV6-1 with TRBJ2-3, with D possibly being TRBD1 (6 bases). Trimming shortened V by 6 bases and J by 2 bases, and 9 bases separated the two germline ends. The CDR3 length is 13 residues. Germline lookup yields CDR1 MNHNS and CDR2 SASEGT. The CDR3 reads CASRDSFTDTQYF. The CDR3 DNA sequence: TGTGCCAGCAGGGACAGCTTCACAGATACGCAGTATTTT.

The V and J genes are TRBV11-2 and TRBJ2-7; TRBD2 might be the D (6 bases). V gave up 5 bases and J gave up 4 bases, with 12 bases separating them. The germline V gene has CDR1 SGHAT and CDR2 FQNNGV. The length of the CDR3 is 13 residues. CDR3 DNA sequence: TGTGCCAGCAGCCGCATCGGGGGATACGAGCAGTACTTC. Its translation is CASSRIGGYEQYF.

This clone was detected only a few times. The chain uses TRBV10-3 and TRBJ2-5; 9 bases agree with TRBD2. The V segment lost 4 bases and the J segment 4 bases; nucleotides outside the gene matches: 7. Germline loops: CDR1 ENHRY, CDR2 SYGVKD. The CDR3 is 15 amino acids. The CDR3 region is CAISVLAGVGETQYF. CDR3 nucleotides: TGTGCCATCAGTGTTTTAGCGGGAGTAGGAGAGACCCAGTACTTC.

This chain links TRBV2 with TRBJ2-1, with D possibly being TRBD2 (5 bases). Trimming took off 8 bases at V and 8 bases at J, with 10 bases between the two ends. This CDR3 comprises 11 residues. CDR1 and CDR2 from the germline V gene are SNHLY and FYNNEI. Written as DNA, the CDR3 is TGTGCCAGCCCTATGAGGGATGAGCAGTTCTTC. Protein sequence: CASPMRDEQFF. Using reference TRBV2 and TRBJ2-1 for the parts outside the CDR3, the full variable domain is EPEVTQTPSHQVTQMGQEVILRCVPISNHLYFYWYRQILGQKVEFLVSFYNNEISEKSEIFDDQFSVERPDGSNFTLKIRSTKLEDSAMYFCASPMRDEQFFGPGTRLTVL.

This clone showed up just once. The DNA for the CDR3 is TGCGCCAGCAGCCAGGCCGACAGGGGATACGAGCAGTACTTC. Its translation is CASSQADRGYEQYF. The V gene is TRBV4-3, the J gene TRBJ2-7; 8 bases are shared with TRBD1. This CDR3 spans 14 amino acids. Looked up from germline, CDR1 is LGHNA and CDR2 is YSLEER. The V gene end was trimmed by 3 bases and the J gene end by 4 bases; junction bases not matched to a gene: 5.

The rearrangement joins TRBV4-1 to TRBJ1-1, with D possibly TRBD1 on 6 matching bases. The V gene's germline CDR1 is MGHRA and CDR2 YSYEKL. The CDR3 is made up of 15 amino acids. Trimming shortened V by 0 bases and J by 3 bases, and 11 bases separated the two germline ends. Written as DNA, the CDR3 is TGCGCCAGCAGCCAAGATCGGGGGGCGGACACTGAAGCTTTCTTT. Residues: CASSQDRGADTEAFF.

This rearrangement joins TRBV7-2 to TRBJ2-3; weak D call: TRBD2 (6 bases). Trimming cost V 3 bases and J 0 bases, with 10 bases left between them. The germline V gene has CDR1 SGHTA and CDR2 FQGNSA. The CDR3 sequence is 15 residues long. The CDR3 loop is CASSLGLPSTDTQYF. The CDR3 DNA sequence: TGTGCCAGCAGCTTGGGACTTCCGAGCACAGATACGCAGTATTTT.

The V and J genes are TRBV7-9 and TRBJ2-1; possible D gene TRBD2, 6 bases. Per germline, CDR1 SEHNR and CDR2 FQNEAQ (reference sequence). V lost 3 bases and J lost 9, with 9 bases in between. CDR3 length: 12 residues. CDR3: CASSFSGVEQFF. The CDR3, as DNA: TGTGCCAGCAGCTTTAGCGGAGTTGAGCAGTTCTTC.

The chain is built from TRBV19 and TRBJ2-5, with a weak D call TRBD2 (5 bases). Trimming stripped 4 bases from V and 5 bases from J, with 11 bases between. The CDR3 covers 13 residues. Germline CDR1 LNHDA, CDR2 SQIVND (reference sequence). The CDR3 region is CASSRAVGETQYF. CDR3 DNA sequence: TGTGCCAGTAGTAGAGCGGTAGGGGAGACCCAGTACTTC.

The rearrangement joins TRBV7-2 to TRBJ1-1, with a weak D call TRBD1 (6 bases). CDR1 SGHTA and CDR2 FQGNSA come from the germline V gene. The CDR3 runs 14 residues. Trimming removed 3 bases from V and 4 bases from J, with 12 bases in between. CDR3 residues: CASSFNRGTTEAFF. The CDR3 DNA reads TGTGCCAGCAGCTTCAATAGGGGGACCACTGAAGCTTTCTTT.

The chain uses TRBV28 and TRBJ2-1; TRBD2 agrees at 16 bases. Trimming took 5 bases from V and 2 from J; bases not matched to a gene: 3. Germline lookup yields CDR1 MDHEN and CDR2 SYDVKM. This CDR3 has 17 residues. CDR3 nucleotide sequence: TGTGCCAGCAGTCAAGGGACTAGCGGGAGGGCCTACAATGAGCAGTTCTTC. Its protein product is CASSQGTSGRAYNEQFF. Full variable domain (outside the CDR3, taken from reference TRBV28 and TRBJ2-1): DVKVTQSSRYLVKRTGEKVFLECVQDMDHENMFWYRQDPGLGLRLIYFSYDVKMKEKGDIPEGYSVSREKKERFSLILESASTNQTSMYLCASSQGTSGRAYNEQFFGPGTRLTVL.

This CDR3 reads CASSGDAGVIQETQYF. CDR3 DNA sequence: TGTGCCAGCAGCGGGGACGCAGGGGTTATCCAAGAGACCCAGTACTTC. This chain connects TRBV7-6 to TRBJ2-5, with D tentatively TRBD1 (6 bases). Germline assignment: CDR1 SGHVS and CDR2 FNYEAQ. The CDR3 totals 16 residues. Deletions cut 5 bases from V and 1 base from J, with 17 bases between.

The chain couples TRBV6-1 to TRBJ2-7; 7 nucleotides line up with TRBD2. The CDR3 totals 14 residues. After removal of 8 bases from V and 4 bases from J, the junction contained 11 bases not matched to a gene. The germline V gene encodes CDR1 MNHNS and CDR2 SASEGT. Written as DNA, the CDR3 is TGTGCCAGCGAAGGGACTACCCCTTGGTACGAGCAGTACTTC. Translating it yields CASEGTTPWYEQYF.

This clone was picked up one time. This chain links TRBV11-2 with TRBJ1-2; D perhaps matches TRBD1 (5 bases). The V gene lost 5 bases and the J gene lost 0 bases, with 19 bases spanning the gap. The CDR3 extends over 17 amino acids. Germline CDR1 is SGHAT and CDR2 is FQNNGV. CDR3 protein: CASSLGVADSPNYGYTF. The CDR3 DNA follows: TGTGCCAGCAGCCTAGGGGTGGCAGACTCCCCTAACTATGGCTACACCTTC.